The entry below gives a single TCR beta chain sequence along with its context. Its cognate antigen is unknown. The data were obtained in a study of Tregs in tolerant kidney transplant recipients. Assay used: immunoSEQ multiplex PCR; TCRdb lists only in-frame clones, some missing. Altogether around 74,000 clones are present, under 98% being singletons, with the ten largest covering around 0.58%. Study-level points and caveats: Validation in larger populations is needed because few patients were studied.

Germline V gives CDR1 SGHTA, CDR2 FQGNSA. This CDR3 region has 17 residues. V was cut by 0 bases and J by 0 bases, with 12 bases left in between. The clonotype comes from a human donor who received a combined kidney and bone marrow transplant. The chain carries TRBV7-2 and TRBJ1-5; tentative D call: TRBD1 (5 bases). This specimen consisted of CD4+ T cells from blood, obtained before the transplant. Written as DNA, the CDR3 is TGTGCCAGCAGCTTAGCGATTTCGGGGGATAGCAATCAGCCCCAGCATTTT. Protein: CASSLAISGDSNQPQHF.